One sample yielded the 30 T cell receptor beta chains listed below, sequenced in a study of CD8+ T cells in alopecia areata. The sample's treatment: oral pan-JAK inhibitor, 5-10 mg twice daily. TCR sequencing used cDNA made by reverse transcription of extracted RNA. Produced via immunoSEQ multiplex PCR; TCRdb's table is partial and in-frame only. There are around 100,000 clones in the sample; less than 75% occur only once, and 12% lies in the top ten. Source: CD8+ T cells sorted from blood, taken at week 24, from a patient treated with tofacitinib. The source is a human donor with alopecia areata.

There are a few counts of this clone. V is TRBV7-3 and J is TRBJ1-5; weak D call: TRBD1 (5 bases). The CDR3 runs to 16 residues. Germline CDR1 is SGHTA and CDR2 is FQGTGA. Trimming took 6 bases from V and 5 from J, leaving 20 bases between them. CDR3 nucleotide sequence: TGTGCCAGCAGATTCCTTGGACACTTAAAAGATCAGCCCCAGCATTTT. This translates into CASRFLGHLKDQPQHF. The full variable domain, its missing parts supplied by reference TRBV7-3 and TRBJ1-5, is GAGVSQTPSNKVTEKGKYVELRCDPISGHTALYWYRQSLGQGPEFLIYFQGTGAADDSGLPNDRFFAVRPEGSVSTLKIQRTERGDSAVYLCASRFLGHLKDQPQHFGDGTRLSIL.

The chain's CDR3 is CAWSVLGELFF. CDR3 DNA sequence: TGTGCCTGGAGTGTACTCGGGGAGCTGTTTTTT. The chain couples TRBV30 to TRBJ2-2; no firm D call. This CDR3 has 11 amino acids. Trimming removed 0 bases at V and 7 bases at J, with 3 bases between. Germline values: CDR1 GTSNPN, CDR2 SVGIG (reference sequence). Using reference TRBV30 and TRBJ2-2 for the parts outside the CDR3, the full variable domain is SQTIHQWPATLVQPVGSPLSLECTVEGTSNPNLYWYRQAAGRGLQLLFYSVGIGQISSEVPQNLSASRPQDRQFILSSKKLLLSDSGFYLCAWSVLGELFFGEGSRLTVL.

The V call is TRBV13, the J call TRBJ2-7, with 9 bases fitting TRBD1. J gave up 3 bases and V 4 bases, and 4 bases lay outside the gene matches. Germline V lookup: CDR1 PRHDT, CDR2 FYEKMQ (reference sequence). The length of the CDR3 is 14 residues. This chain's CDR3 is CASSYSTGGYEQYF. CDR3 bases: TGTGCCAGCAGCTACTCGACAGGGGGCTACGAGCAGTACTTC.

This sequence joins TRBV11-2 and TRBJ2-1; 8 bases map to TRBD1. The junction had 7 bases not matched to a gene; V was cut back by 5 bases and J by 7 bases. The CDR3 runs 14 residues. Germline values: CDR1 SGHAT, CDR2 FQNNGV. The CDR3 coding sequence is TGTGCCAGCAGCCAGAGCAGGGGGCTGAATGAGCAGTTCTTC. Its protein product is CASSQSRGLNEQFF. Using reference TRBV11-2 and TRBJ2-1 for the parts outside the CDR3, the full variable domain is EAGVAQSPRYKIIEKRQSVAFWCNPISGHATLYWYQQILGQGPKLLIQFQNNGVVDDSQLPKDRFSAERLKGVDSTLKIQPAKLEDSAVYLCASSQSRGLNEQFFGPGTRLTVL.

This clone was seen only once. The chain is built from TRBV4-1 and TRBJ2-1; D may match TRBD1 or TRBD2 (6 bases each). Trimming took 4 bases from V and 6 from J, leaving 22 bases between them. There are 17 residues in the CDR3. CDR1 and CDR2 (germline): MGHRA, YSYEKL. The CDR3 bases are TGCGCCAGCAGCCTCTCCCCGGGAACAGGGAGGACCAATGAGCAGTTCTTC. The encoded protein is CASSLSPGTGRTNEQFF.

This clone was counted a few times. The rearrangement joins TRBV6-5 to TRBJ1-2, with a tentative D call TRBD1 (5 bases). V gave up 5 bases and J gave up 4 bases, with 14 bases separating them. The CDR3 sequence is 14 residues long. Germline lookup yields CDR1 MNHEY and CDR2 SVGAGI. In nucleotides, the CDR3 is TGTGCCAGCAGTCCTCGGGAGGGACGCTATGGCTACACCTTC. Residues: CASSPREGRYGYTF.

This chain uses TRBV27 with TRBJ2-7; no definite D call. The CDR3 spans 14 residues. Germline CDR1 MNHEY, CDR2 SMNVEV (reference sequence). Trimming took 0 bases from V and 3 from J, leaving 9 bases between them. CDR3 in DNA: TGTGCCAGCAGTTTATCCGGTAGCCACTACGAGCAGTACTTC. This translates into CASSLSGSHYEQYF.

This rearrangement joins TRBV5-6 to TRBJ1-6, with TRBD1 matching over 7 bases. Looked up from germline, CDR1 is SGHDT and CDR2 is YYEEEE. After removal of 0 bases from V and 6 bases from J, the junction contained 0 bases not matched to a gene. The CDR3 contains 14 residues. The CDR3, as DNA: TGTGCCAGCAGCTTGGGACAGGGTAATTCACCCCTCCACTTT. Translated: CASSLGQGNSPLHF.

V gene TRBV2 combines with J gene TRBJ1-5; D might be TRBD1 (5 bases). Germline CDR1 reads SNHLY; CDR2 reads FYNNEI. The CDR3 has 16 residues. V gave up 6 bases and J gave up 0 bases, with 15 bases separating them. The CDR3 nucleotides read TGTGCCAGCAGCGCGACAGTCGCCTTTAGCAATCAGCCCCAGCATTTT. Encoded protein: CASSATVAFSNQPQHF.

Comment on this clone: Additional DNA sequences in this sample encode the identical CDR3. V and J are TRBV5-6 and TRBJ2-7; D is perhaps TRBD1 (6 bases). With 1 base removed from V and 1 base from J, the gap between germline ends came to 6 bases. The CDR3 has 13 amino acids. Per germline, CDR1 SGHDT and CDR2 YYEEEE. For the CDR3, the DNA is TGTGCCAGCAGCTTGACAGGGTCCTACGAGCAGTACTTC. This gives the protein CASSLTGSYEQYF.

J is TRBJ1-2 and V is TRBV6-4, with 12 positions matching TRBD1. This CDR3 region has 14 residues. The J segment lost 6 bases and the V segment lost 4 bases, leaving 3 bases of the junction unmatched. CDR1 and CDR2 from the germline V gene are MRHNA and SNTAGT. This CDR3 reads CASSGGQGADGYTF. CDR3 nucleotides: TGTGCCAGCAGTGGGGGACAGGGGGCTGATGGCTACACCTTC.

The V call is TRBV4-2, the J call TRBJ1-1; TRBD1 is a possible D gene (5 bases). This CDR3 region has 13 residues. The V end was cut by 4 bases, the J end by 5 bases, with 11 bases between. Germline CDR1 and CDR2: LGHNA and YNFKEQ. The CDR3 sequence: CASSPTERTEAFF. Here the CDR3 DNA reads TGTGCCAGCAGCCCGACAGAGAGAACTGAAGCTTTCTTT.

This clone has a handful of counts. The CDR3 sequence: CASSLRTGEYNEQFF. The CDR3 nucleotides read TGCGCCAGCAGCTTAAGGACAGGGGAATACAATGAGCAGTTCTTC. The gene calls are TRBV5-1 and TRBJ2-1; 9 nucleotides agree with TRBD1. Looked up from germline, CDR1 is SGHRS and CDR2 is YFSETQ. With V trimmed by 2 bases and J by 4 bases, 4 bases remained unmatched. The CDR3 covers 15 residues.

The chain has TRBV27 and TRBJ1-5; weak D call: TRBD1 (6 bases). The CDR3 consists of 15 residues. Trimming removed 2 bases from V and 7 bases from J, with 15 bases in between. From germline, CDR1 is MNHEY and CDR2 SMNVEV (reference sequence). CDR3 protein: CASSLAAGAKQPQHF. The DNA of the CDR3 is TGTGCCAGCAGTTTAGCCGCAGGGGCTAAGCAGCCCCAGCATTTT.

The V call is TRBV6-5, the J call TRBJ1-5; 11 nucleotides agree with TRBD1. Unmatched junction bases numbered 9, after V lost 8 bases and J lost 6 bases. Germline values: CDR1 MNHEY, CDR2 SVGAGI. The CDR3 contains 15 residues. The CDR3, as DNA: TGTGCCAGCGCCCCGGGGACAGGGGGAAGTCAGCCCCAGCATTTT. Translation: CASAPGTGGSQPQHF.

In nucleotides, the CDR3 is TGTGCCTGGAGGGTAGACGTTAATTTAGGTGGCTACACCTTC. Translated, it gives CAWRVDVNLGGYTF. The chain couples TRBV30 to TRBJ1-2; D gene unclear. From germline, CDR1 is GTSNPN and CDR2 SVGIG (reference sequence). The CDR3 totals 14 residues. Trimming removed 3 bases at V and 7 bases at J, with 18 bases between.

CDR3 sequence: CAISDPSSYNEQFF. CDR3 sequence (DNA): TGTGCCATCAGTGATCCGAGCTCCTACAATGAGCAGTTCTTC. The V gene is TRBV10-3, the J gene TRBJ2-1; D unresolved. CDR3 length: 14 amino acids. Germline CDR1 and CDR2: ENHRY and SYGVKD. The germline V and J ends were trimmed by 3 bases and 0 bases, with 6 bases remaining between them.

This clone was found once. The chain links TRBV27 to TRBJ1-2; possible D gene TRBD1, 5 bases. The CDR3 has 13 residues. Germline assignment: CDR1 MNHEY and CDR2 SMNVEV (reference sequence). V lost 0 bases to trimming and J lost 7 bases, with 9 bases between them. Here the CDR3 DNA reads TGTGCCAGCAGTTTATCGATCGGGGGTGGCTACACCTTC. This gives the protein CASSLSIGGGYTF.

This clone has a single count. The CDR3 region is CASSPTGEETQYF. The CDR3 nucleotides read TGTGCCAGCAGTCCGACAGGGGAAGAGACCCAGTACTTC. V and J are TRBV6-5 and TRBJ2-5; 8 positions match TRBD1. This CDR3 is 13 amino acids long. Losses at the gene ends were 5 bases for V and 3 bases for J; bases not matched to a gene: 2. The germline V gene has CDR1 MNHEY and CDR2 SVGAGI.

This clone has more than one count but fewer than ten. V usage is TRBV6-1 and J usage is TRBJ1-6, with 9 bases fitting TRBD1. Germline lookup yields CDR1 MNHNS and CDR2 SASEGT. This CDR3 has 15 amino acids. Trimming cost V 4 bases and J 9 bases; bases outside gene matches: 7. Here the CDR3 DNA reads TGTGCCAGCAGTGCGGGACAGGGAGAGGGTTCACCCCTCCACTTT. It codes for CASSAGQGEGSPLHF.

The chain couples TRBV9 to TRBJ1-2; a weak D match, TRBD1 (5 bases). CDR1 and CDR2 from the germline V gene are SGDLS and YYNGEE. The CDR3 contains 16 residues. The V and J ends lost 0 bases and 6 bases respectively, with 18 bases between them. In nucleotides, the CDR3 is TGTGCCAGCAGCGTAGGCCCCCCAGGGCTAATTGATGGCTACACCTTC. Translated: CASSVGPPGLIDGYTF.

V is TRBV29-1 and J is TRBJ1-2; no reliable D call. V was pared by 6 bases and J by 10 bases, with 9 bases between. This CDR3 spans 9 amino acids. Per germline, CDR1 SQVTM and CDR2 ANQGSEA. The CDR3 coding sequence is TGCAGCGTACCGGGTTTCTACACCTTC. This sequence encodes CSVPGFYTF.

The chain links TRBV6-4 to TRBJ2-7, with no clear D. Germline V gene sequence: CDR1 MRHNA, CDR2 SNTAGT. The CDR3 spans 13 residues. V dropped 6 bases and J dropped 0 bases, with 9 bases sitting between them. The CDR3 loop is CASSTSSSYEQYF. The DNA of the CDR3 is TGTGCCAGCAGCACATCCTCCTCCTACGAGCAGTACTTC.

V and J are TRBV9 and TRBJ2-3; tentatively, D is TRBD2 (5 bases). Between the trimmed V and J ends, which lost 1 base and 4 bases, there was a span of 10 bases. The germline gives CDR1 SGDLS, CDR2 YYNGEE. This CDR3 has 14 residues. For the CDR3, the DNA is TGTGCCAGCAGCGTAAAGGCGGGTCCAGATACGCAGTATTTT. Translated: CASSVKAGPDTQYF.

This chain joins TRBV5-1 and TRBJ1-5; D might be TRBD1 (5 bases). With 1 base removed from V and 6 bases from J, the gap between germline ends came to 17 bases. The CDR3 length is 16 residues. Germline CDR1 is SGHRS and CDR2 is YFSETQ. CDR3 nucleotides: TGCGCCAGCAGCTTGAGGGACTCCACACCGGGTCAGCCCCAGCATTTT. It yields the protein CASSLRDSTPGQPQHF.

This clone has more than one count but fewer than ten. This chain links TRBV2 with TRBJ2-5, with a weak D call TRBD1 (6 bases). The CDR3 runs to 13 residues. V was trimmed by 3 bases and J by 1 base, leaving 6 bases between them. Looked up from germline, CDR1 is SNHLY and CDR2 is FYNNEI. The CDR3 DNA reads TGTGCCAGCAGTGACAGGGGCCAAGAGACCCAGTACTTC. Translation gives CASSDRGQETQYF. Combining the CDR3 with reference TRBV2 and TRBJ2-5 gives the whole variable domain EPEVTQTPSHQVTQMGQEVILRCVPISNHLYFYWYRQILGQKVEFLVSFYNNEISEKSEIFDDQFSVERPDGSNFTLKIRSTKLEDSAMYFCASSDRGQETQYFGPGTRLLVL.

In nucleotides, the CDR3 is TGTGCCAGCAGTTTATCGGCTAGCGGGGGGGACGAGCAGTACTTC. It codes for CASSLSASGGDEQYF. The V call is TRBV27, the J call TRBJ2-7, with 12 bases fitting TRBD2. The V gene end was trimmed by 0 bases and the J gene end by 5 bases; junction bases not matched to a gene: 2. This CDR3 has 15 residues. Germline lookup yields CDR1 MNHEY and CDR2 SMNVEV (reference sequence).

This chain links TRBV5-6 with TRBJ2-7, with D possibly TRBD1 on 6 matching bases. V was trimmed by 4 bases and J by 0 bases, leaving 14 bases between them. This CDR3 has 15 residues. Looked up from germline, CDR1 is SGHDT and CDR2 is YYEEEE. CDR3 bases: TGTGCCAGCAGCGGGTGGACAGAGAGCTCCTACGAGCAGTACTTC. It specifies CASSGWTESSYEQYF. Full variable domain (remainder filled in from reference TRBV5-6 and TRBJ2-7): DAGVTQSPTHLIKTRGQQVTLRCSPKSGHDTVSWYQQALGQGPQFIFQYYEEEERQRGNFPDRFSGHQFPNYSSELNVNALLLGDSALYLCASSGWTESSYEQYFGPGTRLTVT.

The J gene is TRBJ2-7, the V gene TRBV19; D not resolved. This CDR3 is 11 amino acids long. The germline gives CDR1 LNHDA, CDR2 SQIVND (reference sequence). V was cut by 8 bases and J by 2 bases, with 7 bases left in between. In DNA form, the CDR3 reads TGTGCCAGTTCCGACACCTACGAGCAGTACTTC. Residues: CASSDTYEQYF.

This chain's CDR3 is CASSYEETQYF. The CDR3 DNA follows: TGTGCCAGCAGTTACGAGGAGACCCAGTACTTC. The chain uses TRBV6-6 and TRBJ2-5, with D unresolved. The germline V and J ends were trimmed by 2 bases and 5 bases, with 3 bases remaining between them. The length of the CDR3 is 11 residues. Germline V gene lookup returns CDR1 MNHNY and CDR2 SVGAGI (reference sequence).